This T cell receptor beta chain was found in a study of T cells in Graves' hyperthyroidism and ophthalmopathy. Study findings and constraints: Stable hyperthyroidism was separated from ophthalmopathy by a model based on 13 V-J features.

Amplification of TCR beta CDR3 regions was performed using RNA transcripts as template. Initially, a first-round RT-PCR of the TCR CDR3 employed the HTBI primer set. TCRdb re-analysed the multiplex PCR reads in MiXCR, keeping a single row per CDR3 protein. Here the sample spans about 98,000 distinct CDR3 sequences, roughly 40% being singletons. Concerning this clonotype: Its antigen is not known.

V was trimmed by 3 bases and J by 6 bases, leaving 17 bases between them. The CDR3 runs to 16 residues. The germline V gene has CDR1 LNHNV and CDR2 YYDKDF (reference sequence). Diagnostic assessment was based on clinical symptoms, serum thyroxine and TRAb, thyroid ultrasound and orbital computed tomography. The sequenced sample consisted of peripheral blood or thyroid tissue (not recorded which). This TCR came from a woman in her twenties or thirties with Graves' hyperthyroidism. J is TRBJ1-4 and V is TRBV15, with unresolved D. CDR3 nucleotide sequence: TGTGCCACCAGCAGCCTCCGGGGATCTCGCGATGAAAAACTGTTTTTT. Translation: CATSSLRGSRDEKLFF.